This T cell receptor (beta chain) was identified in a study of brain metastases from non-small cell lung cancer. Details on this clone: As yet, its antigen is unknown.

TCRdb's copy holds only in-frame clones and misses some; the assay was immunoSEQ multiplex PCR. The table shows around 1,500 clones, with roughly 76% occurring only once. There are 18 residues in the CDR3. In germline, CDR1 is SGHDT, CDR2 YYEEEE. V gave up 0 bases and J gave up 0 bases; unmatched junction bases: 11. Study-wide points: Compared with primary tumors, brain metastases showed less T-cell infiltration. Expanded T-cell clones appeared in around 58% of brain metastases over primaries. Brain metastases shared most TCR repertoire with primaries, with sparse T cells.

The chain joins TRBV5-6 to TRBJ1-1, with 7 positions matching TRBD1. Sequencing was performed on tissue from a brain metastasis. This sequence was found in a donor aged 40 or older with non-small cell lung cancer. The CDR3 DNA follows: TGTGCCAGCAGCTTGGTCCGGGGACAGAGAGTCATGAACACTGAAGCTTTCTTT. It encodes CASSLVRGQRVMNTEAFF.